The rows below give T cell receptor beta chains drawn from one sample of a study of blood T cell repertoires in COVID-19. Only in-frame clones appear in the TCRdb table, and some are missing; sequencing was by immunoSEQ multiplex PCR. The table shows around 100,000 clones, with approximately 80% occurring only once. The sequenced material came from peripheral blood. The source of these receptors is a man between 60 and 75 years old with acute or convalescent COVID-19. CDR3s include the opening cysteine and the closing phenylalanine or tryptophan. A D gene is named only where the DNA matches it firmly. The size of a clone is reported for some rows only, either as once, few or many, or as a class for expanded clones.

size: -; D: -; V: TRBV20-1; J: TRBJ2-1; CDR3: CSASESRGRSHEQFF; DNA: TGCAGTGCTAGTGAATCCAGGGGTCGAAGTCATGAGCAGTTCTTC
size: -; D: -; V: TRBV19; J: TRBJ1-1; CDR3: CASSIQGLPTEAFF; DNA: TGTGCCAGTAGTATTCAGGGGCTCCCGACTGAAGCTTTCTTT
size: -; D: TRBD2; V: TRBV28; J: TRBJ2-3; CDR3: CASSPASGNTDTQYF; DNA: TGTGCCAGCAGTCCAGCTAGCGGGAACACAGATACGCAGTATTTT
size: -; D: -; V: TRBV25-1; J: TRBJ2-5; CDR3: CASRVPGQETQYF; DNA: TGTGCCAGCCGCGTCCCGGGGCAAGAGACCCAGTACTTC
size: -; D: -; V: TRBV7-3; J: TRBJ2-2; CDR3: CASSLLPSADTGELFF; DNA: TGTGCCAGCAGCCTCTTACCTAGCGCCGACACCGGGGAGCTGTTTTTT
size: few; D: TRBD1; V: TRBV5-1; J: TRBJ2-7; CDR3: CASSLDRTGVIKQYF; DNA: TGCGCCAGCAGCTTGGATAGGACAGGGGTTATAAAGCAGTACTTC
size: -; D: -; V: TRBV24-1; J: TRBJ2-3; CDR3: CATSDLDLSDGTDTQYF; DNA: TGTGCCACCAGTGATTTGGACTTATCAGATGGCACAGATACGCAGTATTTT
size: -; D: TRBD1; V: TRBV9; J: TRBJ2-2; CDR3: CASSVGDRGTGELFF; DNA: TGTGCCAGCAGCGTGGGGGACAGGGGTACCGGGGAGCTGTTTTTT
size: -; D: -; V: TRBV12-3/TRBV12-4; J: TRBJ1-5; CDR3: CASSFRVRQPQHF; DNA: TGTGCCAGCAGTTTCAGGGTTCGGCAGCCCCAGCATTTT
size: few; D: TRBD1; V: TRBV18; J: TRBJ1-2; CDR3: CASSRQGGGYTF; DNA: TGTGCCAGCTCACGACAGGGTGGTGGCTACACCTTC
size: -; D: -; V: TRBV27; J: TRBJ1-2; CDR3: CASSRIGGFEYGYTF; DNA: TGTGCCAGCAGCCGAATCGGGGGTTTTGAGTATGGCTACACCTTC
size: -; D: -; V: TRBV5-1; J: TRBJ1-1; CDR3: CASSLASGDTEAFF; DNA: TGCGCCAGCAGCTTGGCCTCAGGGGACACTGAAGCTTTCTTT
size: -; D: TRBD1; V: TRBV30; J: TRBJ1-2; CDR3: CAAGQGNYGYTF; DNA: TGTGCGGCGGGACAGGGAAATTATGGCTACACCTTC
size: -; D: -; V: TRBV5-4; J: TRBJ2-3; CDR3: CASSTSRGTDTQYF; DNA: TGTGCCAGCAGCACCTCGCGGGGCACAGATACGCAGTATTTT
size: -; D: -; V: TRBV18; J: TRBJ2-1; CDR3: CASSASGTAQMSKQFF; DNA: TGTGCCAGCTCGGCCTCCGGGACTGCCCAAATGAGCAAGCAGTTCTTC
size: once; D: -; V: TRBV18; J: TRBJ1-5; CDR3: CASSPGDRNQPQHF; DNA: TGTGCCAGCTCACCCGGGGATCGGAATCAGCCCCAGCATTTT
size: -; D: -; V: TRBV27; J: TRBJ1-2; CDR3: CASSLSDSYYGYTF; DNA: TGTGCCAGCAGTTTATCGGACTCTTATTATGGCTACACCTTC
size: -; D: TRBD1; V: TRBV30; J: TRBJ1-1; CDR3: CAWSPLQGQGATEAFF; DNA: TGTGCCTGGAGTCCACTTCAGGGTCAGGGGGCCACTGAAGCTTTCTTT
size: -; D: TRBD1; V: TRBV5-4; J: TRBJ2-3; CDR3: CASSPAGQGTDTQYF; DNA: TGTGCCAGCAGCCCCGCTGGACAGGGAACAGATACGCAGTATTTT
size: -; D: TRBD2; V: TRBV5-1; J: TRBJ2-7; CDR3: CASSDGAGSYEQYF; DNA: TGCGCCAGCAGCGATGGAGCGGGATCCTACGAGCAGTACTTC
size: -; D: -; V: TRBV29-1; J: TRBJ1-6; CDR3: CSVSLGDNSPLHF; DNA: TGCAGCGTGAGTCTAGGGGATAATTCACCCCTCCACTTT
size: -; D: -; V: TRBV6-1; J: TRBJ1-1; CDR3: CASSEERGEGAFF; DNA: TGTGCCAGCAGTGAAGAGAGGGGGGAGGGAGCTTTCTTT
size: -; D: -; V: TRBV12-3/TRBV12-4; J: TRBJ1-4; CDR3: CASSPRTVEKLFF; DNA: TGTGCCAGCAGTCCTCGGACTGTTGAAAAACTGTTTTTT
size: few; D: TRBD1; V: TRBV7-2; J: TRBJ1-5; CDR3: CASSLSVLGGYNQPQHF; DNA: TGTGCCAGCAGCTTATCCGTGTTAGGGGGCTACAATCAGCCCCAGCATTTT